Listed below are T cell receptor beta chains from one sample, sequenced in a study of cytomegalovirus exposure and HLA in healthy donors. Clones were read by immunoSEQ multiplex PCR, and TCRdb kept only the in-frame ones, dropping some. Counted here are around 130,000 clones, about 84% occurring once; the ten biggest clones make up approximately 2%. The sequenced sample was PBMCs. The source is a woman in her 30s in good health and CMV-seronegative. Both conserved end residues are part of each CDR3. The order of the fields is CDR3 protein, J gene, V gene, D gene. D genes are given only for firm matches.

CASSPVSGNTIYF,TRBJ1-3,TRBV5-5,NA
CSVEVDRGLLSGNTIYF,TRBJ1-3,TRBV29-1,TRBD1
CAASPGGHSYNEQFF,TRBJ2-1,TRBV15,TRBD2
CASGIGQSDFKNEQFF,TRBJ2-1,TRBV12-5,NA
CASSVEDTGGYEQYF,TRBJ2-7,TRBV9,TRBD1
CASSWGPQETQYF,TRBJ2-5,TRBV19,NA
CASSQDSRRRGLQETQYF,TRBJ2-5,TRBV4-3,NA
CSVNRVNGYTF,TRBJ1-2,TRBV29-1,NA
CASSPGTSGGSYNEQFF,TRBJ2-1,TRBV27,TRBD2
CASSWTGEGYTF,TRBJ1-2,TRBV11-3,NA
CASSLNGHLNQPQHF,TRBJ1-5,TRBV7-2,NA
CASGLAGQGADTQYF,TRBJ2-3,TRBV12-5,TRBD1
CASSLTEAGGDTQYF,TRBJ2-3,TRBV11-1,TRBD2
CASSYGDMANGYTF,TRBJ1-2,TRBV6-6,NA
CASSLRGSGYTF,TRBJ1-2,TRBV7-2,NA
CASSHPGQSNEKLFF,TRBJ1-4,TRBV4-1,NA
CASSMSRVSTEAFF,TRBJ1-1,TRBV19,NA
CAWSAQSRSTEAFF,TRBJ1-1,TRBV30,NA
CASRPGTTNEKLFF,TRBJ1-4,TRBV4-2,NA
CASSFAVSGANVLTF,TRBJ2-6,TRBV19,NA
CASNAGQWDEQFF,TRBJ2-1,TRBV6-1,NA
CASSPWGPRGNQPQHF,TRBJ1-5,TRBV27,NA
CASSTGQIDTDTQYF,TRBJ2-3,TRBV19,TRBD1
CASRALGGGNKPQHF,TRBJ1-5,TRBV2,NA
CASSSGQGSGNTIYF,TRBJ1-3,TRBV7-8,TRBD1
CASSSSQGAIGYVRTQYF,TRBJ2-5,TRBV7-9,TRBD1
CASSLGDSRVNTEAFF,TRBJ1-1,TRBV27,NA
CASSSSFRTASYEQYF,TRBJ2-7,TRBV7-9,NA
CAWRTGYSGNTIYF,TRBJ1-3,TRBV30,TRBD1
CASSYSGGASRDTQYF,TRBJ2-3,TRBV6-5,NA
CASSPQGSRDSPLHF,TRBJ1-6,TRBV18,NA
CAWSFAGTGNSPLHF,TRBJ1-6,TRBV30,NA
CSSRRGTGQDTQYF,TRBJ2-3,TRBV29-1,TRBD1
CASSTQGDAQTQYF,TRBJ2-5,TRBV5-4,TRBD1
CASSLETSGARSSYEQYF,TRBJ2-7,TRBV5-1,TRBD2
CASSRGGYYGYTF,TRBJ1-2,TRBV19,NA
CASSALRNPYEQYF,TRBJ2-7,TRBV5-6,NA
CASSTGTPTYEQYF,TRBJ2-7,TRBV6-4,NA
CASSRQGSHYEQYF,TRBJ2-7,TRBV7-9,TRBD1
CASSLGANYGYTF,TRBJ1-2,TRBV27,NA
CASSYSLTGGAEAFF,TRBJ1-1,TRBV6-5,TRBD1
CASSLVSGGVLDTQYF,TRBJ2-3,TRBV7-2,TRBD2
CASSKTGNYGYTF,TRBJ1-2,TRBV6-5,TRBD1
CASSIQGGNSPLHF,TRBJ1-6,TRBV7-3,NA
CASSPRGAKGGTYQETQYF,TRBJ2-5,TRBV4-2,NA
CASTLSRDRAPGELFF,TRBJ2-2,TRBV19,TRBD1
CASSLATPGSSQETQYF,TRBJ2-5,TRBV7-6,NA
CASSPQAAGVGAQYF,TRBJ2-5,TRBV14,TRBD2
CAISELSGGHRADTQYF,TRBJ2-3,TRBV10-3,TRBD2
CASSVTGGSDYEQYF,TRBJ2-7,TRBV9,TRBD1
CASRNSGGGREKLFF,TRBJ1-4,TRBV5-4,TRBD1
CASSPTRQGGDEKLFF,TRBJ1-4,TRBV5-4,TRBD1
CAWSVGGGGVTDTQYF,TRBJ2-3,TRBV30,TRBD2
CASRIFNGNSPLHF,TRBJ1-6,TRBV27,NA
CASGSVIGTGESYEQYF,TRBJ2-7,TRBV12-5,TRBD1
CASRRAGASNTGELFF,TRBJ2-2,TRBV5-6,TRBD2